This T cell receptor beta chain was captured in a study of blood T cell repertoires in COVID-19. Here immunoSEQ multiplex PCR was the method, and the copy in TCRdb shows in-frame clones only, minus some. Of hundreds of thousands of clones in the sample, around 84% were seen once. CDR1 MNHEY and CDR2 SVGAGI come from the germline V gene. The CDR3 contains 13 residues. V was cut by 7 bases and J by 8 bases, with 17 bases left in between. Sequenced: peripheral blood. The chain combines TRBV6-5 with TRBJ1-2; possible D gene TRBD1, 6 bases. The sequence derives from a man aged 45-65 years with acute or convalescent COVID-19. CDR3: CASTPRGGSGYTF. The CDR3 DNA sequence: TGTGCCAGCACCCCGAGGGGGGGAAGCGGCTACACCTTC.